Listed below are T cell receptor beta chains from one sample, sequenced in a study of blood T cell repertoires in COVID-19. Method: immunoSEQ multiplex PCR; TCRdb's copy keeps in-frame clones and lacks some. The sample shows 350,000 to 400,000 clones, over 75% of them seen only once. The sequenced material came from PBMCs or T cells enriched from blood (not recorded which). The receptors originated from a woman aged 25 to 39 with acute COVID-19. Each CDR3 is given without its conserved first and last residue. The order of the fields is V gene, J gene, CDR3 protein.

TRBV5-6	TRBJ2-5	ASSFGQPQETQY
TRBV6-1	TRBJ2-1	ASSEPGQSYNEQF
TRBV4-3	TRBJ1-2	ASSQGQGWSYGYT
TRBV6-5	TRBJ2-7	ASSWDRGYYEQY
TRBV5-1	TRBJ2-1	ASSLLGASSFYNEQF
TRBV6-1	TRBJ1-6	ASSDRANSPLH
TRBV19	TRBJ2-7	ASSPGTGGSYEQY
TRBV6-5	TRBJ1-2	ASRTGTGFHGYT
TRBV29-1	TRBJ2-5	SVATQGETQY
TRBV11-2	TRBJ2-3	ASSLRDRVTDTQY
TRBV18	TRBJ1-2	ASSTERYGYT
TRBV5-1	TRBJ2-1	ASSPTQRGLSYNEQF
TRBV24-1	TRBJ2-7	ATALGGPPYEQY
TRBV6-5	TRBJ1-5	ASSNNRGQPQH